These T cell receptor beta chains were read from a single sample in a study of regulatory T cells in long-lasting Graves disease. From the multiplex PCR reads, TCRdb called clonotypes with MiXCR, one entry per CDR3 protein. The table shows 390,000 or so distinct CDR3 sequences, with 12% occurring only once. The data also belong to a second study, concerning T cells in Graves' hyperthyroidism and ophthalmopathy.

Sequenced material: peripheral blood mononuclear cells (PBMCs), taken at new diagnosis, from a patient treated with antithyroid drugs. These receptors were obtained from a woman aged 18-30 years with Graves disease. Both conserved end residues are trimmed from each CDR3. D genes are given only for firm matches.

cdr3_aa cdr3_length v_call d_call j_call
ASSLFRITTGSTEAF 15 TRBV11-2 NA TRBJ1-1
ASSKRPLGKLSGNTIY 16 TRBV5-5 NA TRBJ1-3
SARGWGARNNQPQH 14 TRBV20-1 NA TRBJ1-5
ASSETNNYGYT 11 TRBV6-1 NA TRBJ1-2
AWSLLGQERLDTQY 14 TRBV30 TRBD1 TRBJ2-3
ASSETGAQETQY 12 TRBV6-1 TRBD1 TRBJ2-5
AISEGTSGRARDNEQF 16 TRBV10-3 TRBD2 TRBJ2-1
ASSLYPDSSYEQY 13 TRBV28 NA TRBJ2-7
SAPTRQETQY 10 TRBV20-1 NA TRBJ2-5
ASSQDLAGGPDTQY 14 TRBV4-3 TRBD2 TRBJ2-3
ATSAFDGVDGYT 12 TRBV24-1 NA TRBJ1-2
ASSPQSNTGELF 12 TRBV28 NA TRBJ2-2
AISESMDTQY 10 TRBV10-3 NA TRBJ2-3
SASFVGYT 8 TRBV20-1 NA TRBJ1-2
ASSPLAGTVGSGANVLT 17 TRBV18 TRBD1 TRBJ2-6
ASSLGTPPEYEQY 13 TRBV7-2 NA TRBJ2-7
ASSQRTGPNQPQH 13 TRBV4-3 TRBD1 TRBJ1-5
ASQITPTGIGEQY 13 TRBV6-2/TRBV6-3 TRBD1 TRBJ2-7
ASSLLWLTEQF 11 TRBV27 NA TRBJ2-1
ASSYAAGGDEQF 12 TRBV6-5 TRBD2 TRBJ2-1
ASSVTWRHNEQF 12 TRBV19 NA TRBJ2-1
ASSYSRSGGVRTGELF 16 TRBV6-2/TRBV6-3 TRBD2 TRBJ2-2
ASSLARRGSPSYEQY 15 TRBV7-2 TRBD2 TRBJ2-7
ASSFPRVDTAYNEQF 15 TRBV5-1 NA TRBJ2-1
ASSQERPGGYGYT 13 TRBV4-2 TRBD1 TRBJ1-2
ASSLSRGAYEQY 12 TRBV5-5 NA TRBJ2-7
ASSLEPLRREGRYEQY 16 TRBV5-1 TRBD2 TRBJ2-7
ASSLGHTEQF 10 TRBV7-3 NA TRBJ2-1
ASSWKGQGVGRAF 13 TRBV11-2 TRBD1 TRBJ1-1
ASISRKRDTLNTEAF 15 TRBV7-2 NA TRBJ1-1
ASSRQTNTEAF 11 TRBV6-1 NA TRBJ1-1
ASMGLWAGELF 11 TRBV27 NA TRBJ2-2
ASSLGGVVNSPLH 13 TRBV12-3/TRBV12-4 NA TRBJ1-6
ASSLLLTGWKRENTGELF 18 TRBV28 NA TRBJ2-2
ASSLNNIQY 9 TRBV12-3/TRBV12-4 NA TRBJ2-4
AGAGGRQETQY 11 TRBV10-3 NA TRBJ2-5
ASSLTTRLATDTQY 14 TRBV27 NA TRBJ2-3
AWREDSPYEQY 11 TRBV30 NA TRBJ2-7
ASKSDRPEDIQY 12 TRBV2 TRBD1 TRBJ2-4
ASSLPGTVGGAF 12 TRBV7-2 NA TRBJ1-1
ASSAEPTGELF 11 TRBV10-1 NA TRBJ2-2
ASSLLLTSGDISTDTQY 17 TRBV27 TRBD2 TRBJ2-3
ASGWGQGPSNQPQH 14 TRBV6-1 NA TRBJ1-5
ASSLEFGSSYEQY 13 TRBV11-2 NA TRBJ2-7
ASTKASSAHGYT 12 TRBV28 NA TRBJ1-2
ASSQGLTLNTEAF 13 TRBV4-2 NA TRBJ1-1
ASSLGQGAVEAF 12 TRBV13 TRBD1 TRBJ1-1
ASSLLAGETDTQY 13 TRBV5-5 TRBD2 TRBJ2-3
ASSLWRQGGTYEQY 14 TRBV28 TRBD1 TRBJ2-7
SVEAAREQF 9 TRBV29-1 NA TRBJ2-1
ASRDPGYNEQF 11 TRBV28 NA TRBJ2-1
ASSYSPPRAAETQY 14 TRBV7-2 NA TRBJ2-5
ASSAGQGLGNTIY 13 TRBV9 TRBD1 TRBJ1-3
ASSILLGQGLDGYT 14 TRBV19 TRBD1 TRBJ1-2
SARATSSKDGYT 12 TRBV20-1 NA TRBJ1-2
ASSPPDGGYEQY 12 TRBV13 NA TRBJ2-7
ASSSRWGSGYT 11 TRBV28 NA TRBJ1-2
ASGGGRLSSYNEQF 14 TRBV12-5 NA TRBJ2-1
ASSQDRGNTIY 11 TRBV3-1 NA TRBJ1-3
SAKRVNEQF 9 TRBV20-1 NA TRBJ2-1